This T cell receptor (beta chain) was found in a study of blood T cell repertoires in COVID-19. About the study: Sources were T cells, B-cell-depleted T cells, or PBMCs; the material itself was cDNA or gDNA.

The repertoire was sequenced with immunoSEQ multiplex PCR; TCRdb's copy has only in-frame clones and lacks some. Among around 300,000 clones listed, around 85% were seen once. Germline loops: CDR1 SEHNR, CDR2 FQNEAQ (reference sequence). This CDR3 comprises 16 residues. Losses at the gene ends were 0 bases for V and 3 bases for J; bases not matched to a gene: 7. Residents of about two dozen US areas, aged roughly 18 to 95 years, made up the participants. Two negative PCRs, clearance, or symptom resolution had been documented for recovered Cohort 3 donors. The clonotype comes from a woman in her 40s who had recovered from COVID-19. Sequenced sample: PBMCs or T cells enriched from blood (not recorded which). The V call is TRBV7-9, the J call TRBJ2-7, with 8 bases that match TRBD1. In DNA form, the CDR3 reads TGTGCCAGCAGCTTAGCCCTCCGGACAGGGATCTACGAGCAGTACTTC. Residues: CASSLALRTGIYEQYF.